One and the same sample provided the 9 T cell receptor beta chains below, sequenced in a study of vaccination and CD4 T cells after COVID-19. No antigen has been assigned to these receptors. Oncomine TCR Beta short-read sequencing was applied to DNA from cultured CD4+ T cells. One entry per CDR3 protein, called by TCRdb with MiXCR from the PCR reads. This sample has around 27,000 distinct CDR3 sequences; 36% occur once, and the top ten carry approximately 3.6%. Time point specified: late sampling 161 to 241 days after vaccination in three convalescent patients. Treatment specified: roughly 10-day PBMC culture with coronavirus spike peptide pools or control peptides (ViraFEST assay). This material consisted of CD4+ T cells from blood, cultured in vitro, taken about 7 months after SARS-CoV-2 vaccination. These receptors all stem from a human donor who had recovered from COVID-19.

The chain joins TRBV9 to TRBJ2-1; a possible D gene is TRBD2 (7 bases). The CDR3 extends over 15 amino acids. The germline CDR1 and CDR2 sequences are SGDLS and YYNGEE. Deletions cut 0 bases from V and 8 bases from J, with 15 bases between. This chain's CDR3 is CASSVEARGADEQFF. For the CDR3, the DNA is TGTGCCAGCAGCGTAGAGGCTCGGGGGGCCGATGAGCAGTTCTTC.

The chain uses TRBV18 and TRBJ2-7; D not certain. Trimming pared 3 bases from V and 0 bases from J, leaving 9 bases between. This CDR3 spans 14 amino acids. Germline V gene data show CDR1 as KGHSH and CDR2 as LQKENI. The CDR3 region has the DNA TGTGCCAGCTCACCTGGGATCAACTCCTACGAGCAGTACTTC. Translation: CASSPGINSYEQYF.

The V call is TRBV20-1, the J call TRBJ1-3, with D perhaps matching TRBD1 (5 bases). Germline V CDR1 and CDR2: DFQATT, SNEGSKA (reference sequence). This CDR3 contains 15 residues. The V and J ends lost 0 bases and 2 bases respectively, with 11 bases between them. The CDR3 DNA reads TGCAGTGCTAGAGATTCAGGGTCGGCTGGAAACACCATATATTTT. It encodes CSARDSGSAGNTIYF.

This clonotype occurred a few times. The gene calls are TRBV28 and TRBJ2-7; 7 bases map to TRBD1. CDR3 length: 17 residues. Germline assignment: CDR1 MDHEN and CDR2 SYDVKM. Germline trimming cut 5 bases from V and 2 bases from J; bases unmatched to any gene: 15. CDR3 bases: TGTGCCAGCAGTCCCTACAACATTCAAACAGGGGCCTACGAGCAGTACTTC. Residues: CASSPYNIQTGAYEQYF.

The V and J genes are TRBV28 and TRBJ2-2; 8 bases are a match to TRBD2. Trimming at V came to 4 bases and at J to 7 bases, leaving 11 bases not matched to a gene. Germline V gene lookup returns CDR1 MDHEN and CDR2 SYDVKM. The CDR3 length is 16 residues. CDR3 amino acids: CASSSPGGRTVGELFF. The CDR3 bases are TGTGCCAGCAGTTCCCCGGGAGGGAGGACTGTCGGGGAGCTGTTTTTT. Drawing the rest from reference TRBV28 and TRBJ2-2, the complete variable domain is DVKVTQSSRYLVKRTGEKVFLECVQDMDHENMFWYRQDPGLGLRLIYFSYDVKMKEKGDIPEGYSVSREKKERFSLILESASTNQTSMYLCASSSPGGRTVGELFFGEGSRLTVL.

Concerning this clonotype itself: One end of the junction is discordant with germline, which a read error may explain. Here the CDR3 DNA reads TGTGCCAGCAGCCCAAAAGGGCCCACTGAAGCTCTCTTT. Its protein is CASSPKGPTEALF. The J gene is TRBJ1-1, the V gene TRBV5-4, with no clear D. This CDR3 contains 13 residues. Germline V CDR1 and CDR2: SGHNT, YYREEE (reference sequence).

In this sample, this clonotype turned up a few times. J is TRBJ1-2 and V is TRBV28; D gene unclear. The V gene lost 3 bases and the J gene lost 5 bases, with 13 bases spanning the gap. CDR3 size: 14 residues. Germline CDR1 MDHEN, CDR2 SYDVKM. Here the CDR3 reads CASSFRRFGYGYTF. As DNA, the CDR3 is TGTGCCAGCAGTTTCCGCAGATTCGGGTATGGCTACACCTTC.

The chain uses TRBV20-1 and TRBJ2-7; D is possibly TRBD1 (8 bases). The V end lost 6 bases, the J end lost 5 bases, and 20 bases lay between the germline ends. Germline CDR1 and CDR2: DFQATT and SNEGSKA (reference sequence). This CDR3 has 14 amino acids. As DNA, the CDR3 is TGCAGTGCCTGGGGGGGGACAGGTATGGACGAGCAGTACTTC. Amino acids: CSAWGGTGMDEQYF.

V usage is TRBV5-1 and J usage is TRBJ2-7; TRBD2 matches 7 bases. Looked up from germline, CDR1 is SGHRS and CDR2 is YFSETQ. The ends lost 2 bases at V and 2 bases at J; junction bases unmatched: 1. There are 13 residues in the CDR3. This CDR3 reads CASSLAGPYEQYF. The CDR3 coding sequence is TGCGCCAGCAGCTTAGCGGGACCCTACGAGCAGTACTTC.